These 26 T cell receptor beta chains share one sample of origin, sequenced in a study of early stage breast cancer tumors. Some clones are missing from TCRdb's copy, which holds only in-frame ones; the method was immunoSEQ multiplex PCR. This table holds about 14,000 clones, around 80% found once. The sample consisted of normal breast tissue next to the tumor. The receptors here all came from a person aged 45-65 years with breast cancer.

The V and J genes are TRBV7-2 and TRBJ2-5; 13 nucleotides match TRBD2. The CDR3 contains 18 residues. CDR1 is SGHTA and CDR2 is FQGNSA in the germline V gene. Trimming took 1 base from V and 9 from J; bases not matched to a gene: 14. Here the CDR3 DNA reads TGTGCCAGCAGCTTAGGGGGACTAGCGGGGACGTCGGAAGAAGCCCAGTACTTC. Its translation: CASSLGGLAGTSEEAQYF. The complete variable domain, with remaining parts taken from reference TRBV7-2 and TRBJ2-5, reads GAGVSQSPSNKVTEKGKDVELRCDPISGHTALYWYRQSLGQGLEFLIYFQGNSAPDKSGLPSDRFSAERTGGSVSTLTIQRTQQEDSAVYLCASSLGGLAGTSEEAQYFGPGTRLLVL.

The chain has TRBV5-1 and TRBJ2-3; 9 nucleotides match TRBD1. The ends lost 3 bases at V and 2 bases at J; junction bases unmatched: 7. This CDR3 is built from 16 residues. In germline, CDR1 is SGHRS, CDR2 YFSETQ. The CDR3 DNA is TGCGCCAGCAGCTCGGGGACAGGGAGCACCACAGATACGCAGTATTTT. Amino acid sequence: CASSSGTGSTTDTQYF.

This clone has just one count. CDR3 sequence (DNA): TGTGCCAGCAGTTTACTTCCTGGAAACACCATATATTTT. This codes for CASSLLPGNTIYF. V is TRBV28 and J is TRBJ1-3; D not resolved. Trimming stripped 2 bases from V and 2 bases from J, with 4 bases between. From germline, CDR1 is MDHEN and CDR2 SYDVKM. This CDR3 is 13 amino acids long. Full variable domain (remainder filled in from reference TRBV28 and TRBJ1-3): DVKVTQSSRYLVKRTGEKVFLECVQDMDHENMFWYRQDPGLGLRLIYFSYDVKMKEKGDIPEGYSVSREKKERFSLILESASTNQTSMYLCASSLLPGNTIYFGEGSWLTVV.

Notes on this clone: This sample also contains other DNA sequences that code for the same CDR3. The rearrangement links TRBV10-1 to TRBJ1-2; D gene unclear. From germline, CDR1 is WNHNN and CDR2 SYGVQD (reference sequence). CDR3 length: 13 amino acids. The germline V and J ends were trimmed by 2 bases and 2 bases, with 6 bases remaining between them. The CDR3, as DNA: TGCGCCAGCAGTGAGCGACGGAACTATGGCTACACCTTC. It is translated as CASSERRNYGYTF.

This chain uses TRBV10-3 with TRBJ2-1, with 7 bases that match TRBD1. Losses at the gene ends were 8 bases for V and 5 bases for J; bases not matched to a gene: 9. The CDR3 runs to 14 residues. Germline lookup yields CDR1 ENHRY and CDR2 SYGVKD. CDR3 in DNA: TGTGCCATCGGACCCGGGACAGCCGACAATGAGCAGTTCTTC. Translated, it gives CAIGPGTADNEQFF.

In its sample, this clone was seen once. This chain joins TRBV6-6 and TRBJ2-1; 10 bases line up with TRBD2. V shed 5 bases, J shed 3 bases, and the junction held 7 bases outside the gene matches. CDR1 is MNHNY and CDR2 is SVGAGI in the germline V gene (reference sequence). This CDR3 contains 16 residues. CDR3 DNA: TGTGCCAGCAGTACCTTACTAGCGGGACTCTACAATGAGCAGTTCTTC. Protein product: CASSTLLAGLYNEQFF.

The CDR3 DNA sequence: TGTGCCAGCAGCTTTCTGATGTTAGATGAGCAGTTCTTC. This translates into CASSFLMLDEQFF. This chain joins TRBV7-8 and TRBJ2-1; D is uncertain. This CDR3 comprises 13 residues. V gave up 3 bases and J gave up 8 bases, with 11 bases separating them. Germline CDR1 and CDR2: SGHVS and FQNEAQ.

This chain connects TRBV18 to TRBJ2-5, with TRBD2 matching 9 bases. CDR3 length: 19 amino acids. Looked up from germline, CDR1 is KGHSH and CDR2 is LQKENI. The trim removed 5 bases at V and 10 bases at J, leaving 26 bases unmatched. The CDR3 loop is CASSAEKGSGGTPRLIQYF. The DNA for the CDR3 is TGTGCCAGCTCAGCGGAAAAGGGTAGCGGGGGCACCCCCAGATTGATCCAGTACTTC.

The gene calls are TRBV5-8 and TRBJ2-6; D possibly corresponds to TRBD2 (7 bases). The length of the CDR3 is 16 residues. Trimming shortened V by 3 bases and J by 4 bases, and 14 bases separated the two germline ends. Germline values: CDR1 SGHTS, CDR2 YDEGEE. As DNA, the CDR3 is TGTGCCAGCAGCTGGTTGCGGGGGCGCGGGGCCAACGTCCTGACTTTC. Its protein product is CASSWLRGRGANVLTF.

This chain joins TRBV30 and TRBJ2-3; 8 bases are shared with TRBD2. This CDR3 spans 17 amino acids. Trimming removed 3 bases from V and 2 bases from J; junction bases left unmatched: 13. The germline gives CDR1 GTSNPN, CDR2 SVGIG (reference sequence). CDR3 bases: TGTGCCTGGAGCATCCCCGGCGGGGGGCCGAACACAGATACGCAGTATTTT. This sequence encodes CAWSIPGGGPNTDTQYF.

This clone is labeled medium-sized (0.01 to 0.1%). The chain couples TRBV13 to TRBJ2-7; unclear D gene. Trimming took off 0 bases at V and 4 bases at J, with 7 bases between the two ends. Germline CDR1 and CDR2: PRHDT and FYEKMQ (reference sequence). This CDR3 is 13 amino acids long. This CDR3 reads CASSLGRSYEQYF. The CDR3 coding sequence is TGTGCCAGCAGCTTAGGTCGATCGTACGAGCAGTACTTC.

The chain joins TRBV7-2 to TRBJ2-1; 8 nucleotides agree with TRBD1. Germline V gene sequence: CDR1 SGHTA, CDR2 FQGNSA. Losses at the gene ends were 1 base for V and 1 base for J; bases not matched to a gene: 0. The CDR3 totals 15 residues. Here the CDR3 reads CASSLDRGSYNEQFF. DNA for the CDR3: TGTGCCAGCAGCTTAGACAGGGGGTCCTACAATGAGCAGTTCTTC.

The chain carries TRBV27 and TRBJ1-1, with D possibly being TRBD1 (6 bases). CDR1 and CDR2 from the germline V gene are MNHEY and SMNVEV (reference sequence). Trimming removed 2 bases from V and 10 bases from J, with 14 bases in between. CDR3 length: 13 residues. CDR3 amino acids: CASSLLGGPVAFF. DNA for the CDR3: TGTGCCAGCAGTTTACTAGGGGGGCCAGTAGCTTTCTTT.

The chain employs TRBV7-9 and TRBJ2-5; 15 nucleotides agree with TRBD2. The junction had 1 base not matched to a gene; V was cut back by 4 bases and J by 4 bases. The CDR3 consists of 15 residues. CDR1 and CDR2 (germline): SEHNR, FQNEAQ (reference sequence). The CDR3 nucleotides are TGTGCCAGCAGCTGGGGACTAGCGGGAGGAGAGACCCAGTACTTC. It yields the protein CASSWGLAGGETQYF.

CDR3 in DNA: TGCGCCAGCAGCCAAGAACGAGCCAGTGCTGAGCAGTTCTTC. Translated, it gives CASSQERASAEQFF. This chain uses TRBV4-3 with TRBJ2-1; D call uncertain. V was trimmed by 0 bases and J by 9 bases, leaving 12 bases between them. Germline CDR1 LGHNA, CDR2 YSLEER. The CDR3 has 14 amino acids.

The chain joins TRBV5-6 to TRBJ1-2; D unclear. Germline-derived CDR1 and CDR2 are SGHDT and YYEEEE. V lost 4 bases and J 2 bases, leaving 9 bases between the germline ends. The CDR3 loop spans 13 amino acids. This CDR3 reads CASSPAGNYGYTF. The CDR3 nucleotides are TGTGCCAGCAGCCCCGCGGGGAACTATGGCTACACCTTC.

In nucleotides, the CDR3 is TGCAGCGCCACCTGGCAGGTGAACACTGAAGCTTTCTTT. Translated: CSATWQVNTEAFF. This chain joins TRBV29-1 and TRBJ1-1; no firm D call. This CDR3 comprises 13 residues. In germline, CDR1 is SQVTM, CDR2 ANQGSEA. V dropped 7 bases and J dropped 0 bases, with 12 bases sitting between them. Variable domain in full (rest from reference TRBV29-1 and TRBJ1-1): SAVISQKPSRDICQRGTSLTIQCQVDSQVTMMFWYRQQPGQSLTLIATANQGSEATYESGFVIDKFPISRPNLTFSTLTVSNMSPEDSSIYLCSATWQVNTEAFFGQGTRLTVV.

The rearrangement joins TRBV5-1 to TRBJ2-3, with a weak D call TRBD2 (5 bases). The CDR3 totals 16 residues. Trimming took 1 base from V and 0 from J, leaving 12 bases between them. Per the germline V gene, CDR1 is SGHRS and CDR2 is YFSETQ. Written as DNA, the CDR3 is TGCGCCAGCAGCTTGTTTAGGACTTTTAGCACAGATACGCAGTATTTT. Amino acid sequence: CASSLFRTFSTDTQYF.

This clone was seen only once. This chain connects TRBV29-1 to TRBJ1-5; 7 nucleotides align to TRBD1. The CDR3 extends over 15 amino acids. Germline CDR1 and CDR2: SQVTM and ANQGSEA. V was pared by 3 bases and J by 11 bases, with 16 bases of the junction left unmatched. Here the CDR3 reads CSVETGFRHQSAQHF. The CDR3 DNA is TGCAGCGTTGAGACAGGGTTCCGCCATCAATCAGCCCAGCATTTT.

In DNA, the CDR3 is TGTGCCAGCAGCTTGCAGGGGCGCATGTCAGAGCCCCAGCATTTT. Its translation is CASSLQGRMSEPQHF. The chain employs TRBV5-6 and TRBJ1-5, with a weak D call TRBD1 (6 bases). Germline V gene sequence: CDR1 SGHDT, CDR2 YYEEEE. Trimming pared 1 base from V and 8 bases from J, leaving 16 bases between. The CDR3 is made up of 15 amino acids.

This chain connects TRBV7-2 to TRBJ2-3; D is possibly TRBD1 (5 bases). Germline V gene sequence: CDR1 SGHTA, CDR2 FQGNSA. The CDR3 consists of 17 residues. V was shortened by 1 base and J by 0 bases, with 14 bases between the two germline ends. The CDR3 DNA follows: TGTGCCAGCAGCTTAGGGTTTCCAGGGCCTAGCACAGATACGCAGTATTTT. The encoded protein is CASSLGFPGPSTDTQYF.

V is TRBV5-5 and J is TRBJ1-1; no clear D gene. Germline CDR1 reads SGHKS; CDR2 reads YYEKEE (reference sequence). With 0 bases removed from V and 0 bases from J, the gap between germline ends came to 12 bases. CDR3 length: 16 amino acids. The CDR3 loop is CASSLGPIKLNTEAFF. The CDR3 coding sequence is TGTGCCAGCAGCTTGGGCCCGATAAAATTGAACACTGAAGCTTTCTTT.

The chain recombines TRBV7-2 with TRBJ2-3; D remains ambiguous. The V end lost 5 bases, the J end lost 6 bases, and 15 bases lay between the germline ends. The germline V gene has CDR1 SGHTA and CDR2 FQGNSA. The CDR3 totals 14 residues. The CDR3 here is CASSRHVNMDTQYF. The CDR3 region has the DNA TGTGCCAGCAGCCGACACGTAAATATGGATACGCAGTATTTT.

The CDR3 bases are TGCAGCGGTGACACAGGGGGTAATGAGCAGTTCTTC. It is translated as CSGDTGGNEQFF. V gene TRBV29-1 combines with J gene TRBJ2-1; 8 positions agree with TRBD1. The ends lost 7 bases at V and 7 bases at J; junction bases unmatched: 6. The germline V gene has CDR1 SQVTM and CDR2 ANQGSEA. The CDR3 extends over 12 amino acids.

This clone was recorded once. The J gene is TRBJ2-1, the V gene TRBV4-3; TRBD1 matches 8 bases. CDR1 is LGHNA and CDR2 is YSLEER in the germline V gene. The CDR3 length is 17 residues. V lost 3 bases to trimming and J lost 7 bases; unmatched junction nucleotides: 14. CDR3 amino acids: CASSHYATGAVGNEQFF. The CDR3 bases are TGCGCCAGCAGCCATTATGCGACAGGGGCGGTGGGGAATGAGCAGTTCTTC.

J is TRBJ2-3 and V is TRBV5-1; D uncertain. Germline CDR1 reads SGHRS; CDR2 reads YFSETQ. Trimming stripped 6 bases from V and 7 bases from J, with 18 bases between. The CDR3 is 14 residues long. CDR3 sequence: CASNSLGGSNTQYF. The CDR3, as DNA: TGCGCCAGCAACTCACTGGGTGGGTCAAATACGCAGTATTTT. Filled out from reference TRBV5-1 and TRBJ2-3, the complete variable domain reads KAGVTQTPRYLIKTRGQQVTLSCSPISGHRSVSWYQQTPGQGLQFLFEYFSETQRNKGNFPGRFSGRQFSNSRSEMNVSTLELGDSALYLCASNSLGGSNTQYFGPGTRLTVL.